This TCR beta chain was observed in a study of blood T cell repertoires in COVID-19. J lost 6 bases, V lost 3 bases, and 5 bases had no gene match. This CDR3 has 14 residues. Germline CDR1 reads SGDLS; CDR2 reads YYNGEE. Using immunoSEQ multiplex PCR, the repertoire was profiled, and TCRdb retains in-frame clones only, with some absent. The sample consists of roughly 160,000 clones, roughly 80% of them appearing once. The chain carries TRBV9 and TRBJ1-2, with 10 bases matching TRBD1. The TCR originated in a woman aged 35 to 49 with acute COVID-19. Sequenced input: PBMCs or T cells enriched from blood (not recorded which). This CDR3 is CASSDRTGGHGYTF. In DNA form, the CDR3 reads TGTGCCAGCAGCGACCGGACAGGGGGGCATGGCTACACCTTC.